This TCR beta chain was identified during a study of T cells in tumors after PD-1 blockade. Turning to the study itself: Prior checkpoint blockade, systemic immunosuppressant use, or anti-cancer therapy within 4 weeks excluded patients. On average, peripheral blood gave 113,528 TCR templates and tens of thousands of unique clonotypes. The study's findings and limits: Peripheral recruitment is suggested, as some novel exhausted tumor clones were in pre-treatment blood.

Profiling relied on immunoSEQ multiplex PCR, and the TCRdb table lists in-frame clones only, not all of them. The sample includes about 20,000 clones, approximately 78% of them seen just once. Concerning this clone: No antigen is known for it.

The J segment lost 4 bases and the V segment lost 8 bases, leaving 5 bases of the junction unmatched. Germline V lookup: CDR1 MNHEY, CDR2 SMNVEV (reference sequence). The CDR3 is made up of 15 amino acids. This receptor was taken from a human donor with basal cell carcinoma. Specimen: PBMCs, collected before anti-PD-1 treatment. V gene TRBV27 combines with J gene TRBJ2-1; 13 bases line up with TRBD2. CDR3 sequence reads: CASGPGLAGYNEQFF. CDR3 nucleotide sequence: TGTGCCAGCGGCCCGGGACTAGCGGGATACAATGAGCAGTTCTTC.